This note documents a single T cell receptor beta chain sequence. Its antigen is as yet unknown. This entry belongs to a study of glioma-infiltrating T cells after dendritic cell vaccination. For the study at large: Samples are from glioblastoma patients in Phase I and II dendritic cell vaccine trials. Study-wide findings and caveats: The cohort had few patients with full blood and tumor sets.

Time point here: after dendritic cell vaccination, including at tumor progression/relapse. Isocitrate dehydrogenase mutation was absent in all glioblastoma patients. Trimming stripped 1 base from V and 1 base from J, with 13 bases between. The CDR3 has 16 amino acids. From germline, CDR1 is MGHRA and CDR2 YSYEKL. Amplification used 60 V beta primers and 13 J beta primers. Measured with immunoSEQ multiplex PCR; TCRdb has only the in-frame clones, and not every one. The table lists almost 90,000 clones, around 83% of them singletons. Sequences were derived from blood, sampled after dendritic cell vaccination. The genes are TRBV4-1 and TRBJ1-1; a possible D gene is TRBD1 (6 bases). The clonotype comes from a human donor with glioblastoma. The DNA for the CDR3 is TGCGCCAGCAGCCAAGGTTCGGGACAAACGAACACTGAAGCTTTCTTT. It specifies CASSQGSGQTNTEAFF.